The 15 T cell receptor beta chains given below trace back to one sample, sequenced in a study of blood T cell repertoires in COVID-19. The protocol was immunoSEQ multiplex PCR, while the TCRdb copy is restricted to in-frame clones and leaves out a portion. Of more than 250,000 clones in the sample, around 90% were seen once. Input material: PBMCs or T cells enriched from blood (not recorded which). The receptor set was obtained from a woman aged 18-35 years with acute COVID-19.

Regarding this clone: Other DNA sequences in the same sample also yield this CDR3. The V and J genes are TRBV5-1 and TRBJ2-5; weak D call: TRBD2 (6 bases). From germline, CDR1 is SGHRS and CDR2 YFSETQ. The CDR3 covers 14 residues. Trimming pared 0 bases from V and 5 bases from J, leaving 11 bases between. In DNA, the CDR3 is TGCGCCAGCAGCTTGGTCCCAGGAGGGGAGACCCAGTACTTC. This encodes CASSLVPGGETQYF.

The chain links TRBV2 to TRBJ2-5, with 7 bases matching TRBD1. Germline CDR1 is SNHLY and CDR2 is FYNNEI. V shed 10 bases and J 3 bases; nucleotides not matched to a gene: 8. The CDR3 extends over 13 amino acids. The CDR3 DNA follows: TGTGCCACCCGACAGGGCGTAGAAGAGACCCAGTACTTC. Translation: CATRQGVEETQYF.

The rearrangement joins TRBV21-1 to TRBJ1-3; the table gives TRBD1 as D, unverified against the DNA. TRBV21-1 is a pseudogene. The CDR3 runs to 17 residues. For the CDR3, the DNA is TGTGCCAGCAGCGCCCGACCAGGGGCCACCATCAATGGCACCATATATTTT. Protein: CASSARPGATINGTIYF.

This sequence joins TRBV5-8 and TRBJ2-6, with TRBD1 as a possible D gene (6 bases). The CDR3 consists of 18 residues. Trimming took 3 bases from V and 0 from J, leaving 16 bases between them. Germline CDR1 and CDR2: SGHTS and YDEGEE. CDR3 coding DNA: TGTGCCAGCAGCTCCGGGACAATTTTGGGCTCTGGGGCCAACGTCCTGACTTTC. This sequence encodes CASSSGTILGSGANVLTF.

This sequence joins TRBV5-1 and TRBJ2-5; maybe TRBD1 (5 bases). The V gene's germline CDR1 is SGHRS and CDR2 YFSETQ. V lost 3 bases to trimming and J lost 7 bases, with 13 bases between them. This CDR3 is built from 13 residues. The DNA for the CDR3 is TGCGCCAGCAGCTCTACAGGATCAGGGACCCAGTACTTC. This sequence encodes CASSSTGSGTQYF.

The chain joins TRBV28 to TRBJ2-7; 9 bases are shared with TRBD2. The CDR3 has 15 residues. V was clipped by 6 bases and J by 0 bases; unmatched bases: 6. Germline CDR1 reads MDHEN; CDR2 reads SYDVKM. CDR3 coding DNA: TGTGCCAGCAGGGGACCTAGCGGGGACTCCTACGAGCAGTACTTC. Its translation is CASRGPSGDSYEQYF.

This clone was seen only once. This chain links TRBV19 with TRBJ1-5; D remains ambiguous. The length of the CDR3 is 13 residues. V was clipped by 3 bases and J by 6 bases, with 9 bases between them. Germline CDR1 reads LNHDA; CDR2 reads SQIVND (reference sequence). The CDR3 DNA follows: TGTGCCAGTAGTATTCGGGAGAGTCAGCCCCAGCATTTT. Its protein is CASSIRESQPQHF.

The CDR3 reads CASSVESGGTEAFF. For the CDR3, the DNA is TGTGCCAGCAGCGTAGAATCCGGAGGCACTGAAGCTTTCTTT. V and J are TRBV9 and TRBJ1-1; D uncertain. The CDR3 contains 14 residues. Germline CDR1 and CDR2: SGDLS and YYNGEE. The germline V and J ends were trimmed by 0 bases and 4 bases, with 10 bases remaining between them. Based on the CDR3 plus reference TRBV9 and TRBJ1-1, the full variable domain is DSGVTQTPKHLITATGQRVTLRCSPRSGDLSVYWYQQSLDQGLQFLIQYYNGEERAKGNILERFSAQQFPDLHSELNLSSLELGDSALYFCASSVESGGTEAFFGQGTRLTVV.

This chain uses TRBV6-1 with TRBJ1-4, with TRBD1 as a possible D gene (5 bases). Trimming removed 3 bases from V and 5 bases from J, with 16 bases in between. There are 16 residues in the CDR3. The V gene's germline CDR1 is MNHNS and CDR2 SASEGT. CDR3 sequence (DNA): TGTGCCAGCAGTGATCATGCAGGGAGGACGAATGAAAAACTGTTTTTT. Translating gives CASSDHAGRTNEKLFF.

The chain carries TRBV27 and TRBJ2-5; no clear D gene. CDR1 is MNHEY, CDR2 SMNVEV, per germline (reference sequence). V was clipped by 3 bases and J by 2 bases, with 7 bases between them. This CDR3 is built from 13 residues. The CDR3 protein is CASSLWSQETQYF. The CDR3 nucleotides are TGTGCCAGCAGTTTGTGGAGTCAAGAGACCCAGTACTTC.

For the CDR3, the DNA is TGTGCCAGCAGCAGGGACAGATCACTCCGCCCTTCGGCCATGAACACTGAAGCTTTCTTT. It translates to CASSRDRSLRPSAMNTEAFF. The chain carries TRBV6-2 or TRBV6-3 and TRBJ1-1; 7 bases map to TRBD1. V lost 6 bases to trimming and J lost 0 bases; unmatched junction nucleotides: 22. CDR3 length: 20 amino acids. Germline CDR1 and CDR2: MNHEY and SVGEGT.

This clone was seen a few times. This sequence joins TRBV29-1 and TRBJ2-3; maybe TRBD1 (5 bases). CDR1 SQVTM and CDR2 ANQGSEA come from the germline V gene. Trimming shortened V by 5 bases and J by 5 bases, and 14 bases separated the two germline ends. The CDR3 has 13 amino acids. Here the CDR3 DNA reads TGCAGCGTTCGTCTGCGAAGGGGAGATACGCAGTATTTT. It is translated as CSVRLRRGDTQYF.

In this sample, this clone turned up once. The rearrangement links TRBV13 to TRBJ2-1; TRBD2 matches 9 bases. This CDR3 comprises 17 residues. J was trimmed by 0 bases and V by 5 bases; bases with no gene match: 8. Germline V gene sequence: CDR1 PRHDT, CDR2 FYEKMQ (reference sequence). The CDR3 nucleotides read TGTGCCAGCAGCCCCATAAGCGGGAGGCTCTCCTACAATGAGCAGTTCTTC. Its translation: CASSPISGRLSYNEQFF.

This clone appeared a single time. The chain employs TRBV7-2 and TRBJ1-6, with D tentatively TRBD1 (5 bases). Trimming shortened V by 1 base and J by 7 bases, and 11 bases separated the two germline ends. CDR3 length: 15 residues. CDR1 is SGHTA, CDR2 FQGNSA, per germline. The DNA for the CDR3 is TGTGCCAGCAGCTTAGTCACAGGTTACAATTCACCCCTCCACTTT. Protein product: CASSLVTGYNSPLHF. Using reference TRBV7-2 and TRBJ1-6 for the parts outside the CDR3, the full variable domain is GAGVSQSPSNKVTEKGKDVELRCDPISGHTALYWYRQSLGQGLEFLIYFQGNSAPDKSGLPSDRFSAERTGGSVSTLTIQRTQQEDSAVYLCASSLVTGYNSPLHFGNGTRLTVT.

The J gene is TRBJ2-2, the V gene TRBV29-1, with 10 positions matching TRBD1. The germline V gene encodes CDR1 SQVTM and CDR2 ANQGSEA. This CDR3 has 16 residues. Trimming removed 5 bases from V and 5 bases from J; junction bases left unmatched: 11. Written as DNA, the CDR3 is TGCAGCGTTCTAGATTCCGGGACAGGGGTTACCGGGGAGCTGTTTTTT. Its translation: CSVLDSGTGVTGELFF.